This note documents a single TCR beta chain sequence. Its antigen is unidentified. This sample is drawn from a study of CD8+CD57+ T cells in acquired aplastic anemia. About the study: Across the sorted CD4+ and CD8+ cells, DNA amounts averaged around 3.2 ug. Study observations and caveats: Found in both controls and patients were 25 to 35 CD8+ CDR3 sequences. Between the patient and control groups, CD8+ Simpson's diversity did not differ significantly.

Genomic DNA, serving as template, underwent TCR beta VDJ and CDR3 profiling. MiXCR was run by TCRdb on the reads, yielding one entry per CDR3 protein. Altogether about 190,000 distinct CDR3 sequences are present, 64% being singletons, with the ten largest covering approximately 44%. This TCR was recovered from a human donor with severe aplastic anemia or a healthy control (not recorded which). The sample consisted of sorted CD4+, CD8+, or CD8+CD57+ T cells (not recorded which) from PBMCs.

The CDR3 reads CSASRGLYNEQFF. In nucleotides, the CDR3 is TGCAGCGCCTCCAGGGGATTATACAATGAGCAGTTCTTC. The chain combines TRBV29-1 with TRBJ2-1; D is possibly TRBD1 (6 bases). The CDR3 loop spans 13 amino acids. Germline V gene data show CDR1 as SQVTM and CDR2 as ANQGSEA. The V gene lost 7 bases and the J gene lost 4 bases, with 14 bases spanning the gap.